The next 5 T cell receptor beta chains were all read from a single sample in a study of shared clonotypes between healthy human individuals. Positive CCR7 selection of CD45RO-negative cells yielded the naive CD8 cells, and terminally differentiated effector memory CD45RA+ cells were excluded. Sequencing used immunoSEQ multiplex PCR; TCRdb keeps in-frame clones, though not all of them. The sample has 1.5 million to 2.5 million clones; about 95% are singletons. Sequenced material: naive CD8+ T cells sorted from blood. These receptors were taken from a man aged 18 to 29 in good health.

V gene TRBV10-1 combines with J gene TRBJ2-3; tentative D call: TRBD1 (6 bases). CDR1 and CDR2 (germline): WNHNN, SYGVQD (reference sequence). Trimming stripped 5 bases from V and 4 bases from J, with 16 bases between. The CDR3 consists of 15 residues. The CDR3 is CASSPLGAAADTQYF. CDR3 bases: TGCGCCAGCAGTCCACTGGGGGCAGCGGCAGATACGCAGTATTTT.

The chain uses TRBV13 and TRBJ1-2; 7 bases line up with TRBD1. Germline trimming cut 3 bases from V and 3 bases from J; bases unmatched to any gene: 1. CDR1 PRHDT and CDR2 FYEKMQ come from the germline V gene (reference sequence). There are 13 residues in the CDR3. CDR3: CASSFGTDYGYTF. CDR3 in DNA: TGTGCCAGCAGCTTCGGGACAGACTATGGCTACACCTTC.

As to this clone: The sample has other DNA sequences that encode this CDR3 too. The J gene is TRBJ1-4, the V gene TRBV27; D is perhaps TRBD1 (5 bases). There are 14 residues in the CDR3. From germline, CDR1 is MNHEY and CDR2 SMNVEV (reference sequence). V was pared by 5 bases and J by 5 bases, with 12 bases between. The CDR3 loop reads CASSGTGTNEKLFF. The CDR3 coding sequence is TGTGCCAGCAGTGGAACAGGTACAAATGAAAAACTGTTTTTT. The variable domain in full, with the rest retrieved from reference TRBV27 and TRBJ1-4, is EAQVTQNPRYLITVTGKKLTVTCSQNMNHEYMSWYRQDPGLGLRQIYYSMNVEVTDKGDVPEGYKVSRKEKRNFPLILESPSPNQTSLYFCASSGTGTNEKLFFGSGTQLSVL.

The CDR3 here is CASSYSDSRDTGELFF. CDR3 in DNA: TGTGCCAGCAGTTACTCGGACAGTCGCGACACCGGGGAGCTGTTTTTT. The chain joins TRBV6-5 to TRBJ2-2, with a tentative D call TRBD1 (6 bases). The CDR3 is 16 amino acids. Trimming stripped 0 bases from V and 3 bases from J, with 11 bases between. From germline, CDR1 is MNHEY and CDR2 SVGAGI.

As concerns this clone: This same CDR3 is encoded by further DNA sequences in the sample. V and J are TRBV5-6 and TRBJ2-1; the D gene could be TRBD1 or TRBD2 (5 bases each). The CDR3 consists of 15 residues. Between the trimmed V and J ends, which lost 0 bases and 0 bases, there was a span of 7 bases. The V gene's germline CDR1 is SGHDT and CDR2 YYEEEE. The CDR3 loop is CASSLGGVSYNEQFF. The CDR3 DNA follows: TGTGCCAGCAGCTTGGGAGGGGTCTCCTACAATGAGCAGTTCTTC.